This is a list of T cell receptor beta chains from one sample in a study of response to subunit inactivated influenza vaccine. TCRdb processed the RT-PCR reads anew with MiXCR; each CDR3 protein has one entry. The sample records around 750,000 distinct CDR3 sequences, approximately 22% being singletons. The source material was PBMCs from blood, sampled roughly 5 days after vaccination. These receptors came from a man aged 45-60 years who received an inactivated influenza vaccine. Each CDR3 is given with its conserved first and last residue. The D gene is left open where the match is weak. Rows give clone size only sometimes, using once, few, many, or a class for an expanded clone.

NA	NA	TRBJ2-5	TRBV6-2/TRBV6-3	CASSYPRLRSGTERQETQYF	TGTGCCAGCAGTTACCCCCGATTAAGGTCCGGGACGGAACGTCAAGAGACCCAGTACTTC
few	TRBD1	TRBJ2-2	TRBV30	CAWGTVLNTGELFF	TGTGCCTGGGGGACAGTCCTTAACACCGGGGAGCTGTTTTTT
once	NA	TRBJ2-2	TRBV28	CASSLWRQPNTGELFF	TGTGCCAGCAGTTTATGGCGACAACCGAACACCGGGGAGCTGTTTTTT
NA	TRBD2	TRBJ2-7	TRBV28	CASRYGLAGPYEQYF	TGTGCCAGCAGATATGGACTAGCGGGACCCTACGAGCAGTACTTC
NA	TRBD2	TRBJ2-6	TRBV4-3	CASSQSAGEWANVLTF	TGCGCCAGCAGCCAGAGCGCGGGGGAATGGGCCAACGTCCTGACTTTC
NA	NA	TRBJ2-1	TRBV14	CASSQIQGSYNEQFF	TGTGCCAGCAGCCAAATACAGGGTTCCTACAATGAGCAGTTCTTC
few	TRBD1	TRBJ2-7	TRBV9	CASSPGTDSSYEQYF	TGTGCCAGCAGCCCCGGGACAGATTCTTCCTACGAGCAGTACTTC
NA	TRBD2	TRBJ2-1	TRBV4-3	CASSRAGFSYNEQFF	TGCGCCAGCAGCCGAGCGGGGTTCTCCTACAATGAGCAGTTCTTC
NA	TRBD1	TRBJ2-3	TRBV5-1	CASSHGTGGFTDTQYF	TGCGCCAGCAGCCACGGGACAGGAGGGTTCACAGATACGCAGTATTTT
NA	TRBD2	TRBJ2-1	TRBV11-2	CASSNGLAVVSDEQFF	TGTGCCAGCAGCAATGGACTAGCGGTCGTCTCGGATGAGCAGTTCTTC
many	TRBD2	TRBJ2-1	TRBV6-1	CASSQTSGTYNEQFF	TGTGCCAGCAGTCAGACTAGCGGGACCTACAATGAGCAGTTCTTC
many	TRBD2	TRBJ2-1	TRBV4-2	CASSQELAGYNEQFF	TGTGCCAGCAGCCAAGAACTAGCGGGCTACAATGAGCAGTTCTTC
few	TRBD1	TRBJ1-2	TRBV12-3/TRBV12-4	CASKLQGRYGYTF	TGTGCCAGCAAACTACAGGGGCGCTATGGCTACACCTTC
many	NA	TRBJ2-3	TRBV18	CASSLGTSGGTDTQYF	TGTGCCAGCTCACTAGGGACCTCCGGGGGCACAGATACGCAGTATTTT
NA	NA	TRBJ2-5	TRBV12-5	CASGLGVTETQYF	TGTGCTAGTGGTTTGGGGGTTACGGAGACCCAGTACTTC
NA	NA	TRBJ2-2	TRBV4-3	CASSQQGSNTGELFF	TGCGCCAGCAGCCAACAGGGTTCGAACACCGGGGAGCTGTTTTTT
NA	NA	TRBJ2-1	TRBV5-1	CASSLGGGDSYNEQFF	TGCGCCAGCAGCTTGGGGGGCGGGGACTCCTACAATGAGCAGTTCTTC
many	TRBD1	TRBJ2-7	TRBV10-3	CATYPGTGGHYEQYF	TGTGCCACGTACCCTGGGACAGGAGGACACTACGAGCAGTACTTC
NA	NA	TRBJ1-5	TRBV20-1	CSANGWGNQPQHF	TGCAGTGCTAACGGGTGGGGCAATCAGCCCCAGCATTTT
once	TRBD2	TRBJ2-7	TRBV20-1	CSARDVGSTSGGATGEQYF	TGCAGTGCTAGAGATGTGGGGTCGACTAGCGGGGGAGCGACGGGCGAGCAGTACTTC
NA	NA	TRBJ1-1	TRBV5-1	CASSLDSATEAFF	TGCGCCAGCAGCTTGGATTCAGCCACTGAAGCTTTCTTT
NA	NA	TRBJ2-2	TRBV6-5	CASSYSETGELFF	TGTGCCAGCAGTTACTCAGAAACCGGGGAGCTGTTTTTT
many	NA	TRBJ1-1	TRBV7-2	CASSLRRLNTEAFF	TGTGCCAGCAGCTTACGGCGACTGAACACTGAAGCTTTCTTT
few	TRBD2	TRBJ2-2	TRBV28	CASIKFVGLAGGFDTGELFF	TGTGCCAGCATAAAGTTCGTTGGACTAGCGGGAGGGTTCGACACCGGGGAGCTGTTTTTT
NA	NA	TRBJ1-4	TRBV4-3	CASSLRRSARADEKLFF	TGCGCCAGCAGCCTACGTAGGAGTGCCAGAGCCGATGAAAAACTGTTTTTT
NA	NA	TRBJ2-3	TRBV4-2	CASSQDVGSRTDTQYF	TGCGCCAGCAGCCAAGATGTCGGCAGTCGCACAGATACGCAGTATTTT
NA	NA	TRBJ2-7	TRBV9	CASSVDVSPVNEQYF	TGTGCCAGCAGCGTAGACGTCAGCCCGGTCAACGAGCAGTACTTC
few	NA	TRBJ2-3	TRBV29-1	CSTTGSLSSSTDTQYF	TGCAGCACTACAGGGAGCCTATCCTCTAGCACAGATACGCAGTATTTT